The text below deals with one T cell receptor beta chain. This sample stems from a study of blood T cell repertoires in COVID-19. Generated by immunoSEQ multiplex PCR, the TCRdb table keeps only in-frame clones and is missing some. This sample has 150,000 to 200,000 clones, with over 60% found just once. Germline V gives CDR1 SNHLY, CDR2 FYNNEI. V was pared by 6 bases and J by 0 bases, with 12 bases between. The CDR3 runs to 15 residues. The sequence derives from a man between 60 and 70 years old with acute or convalescent COVID-19. The rearrangement uses TRBV2 and TRBJ1-3, with TRBD1 as a possible D gene (6 bases). Sequencing used peripheral blood. The CDR3 here is CASRAGTSSGNTIYF. CDR3 DNA sequence: TGTGCCAGCAGAGCCGGGACAAGCTCTGGAAACACCATATATTTT.